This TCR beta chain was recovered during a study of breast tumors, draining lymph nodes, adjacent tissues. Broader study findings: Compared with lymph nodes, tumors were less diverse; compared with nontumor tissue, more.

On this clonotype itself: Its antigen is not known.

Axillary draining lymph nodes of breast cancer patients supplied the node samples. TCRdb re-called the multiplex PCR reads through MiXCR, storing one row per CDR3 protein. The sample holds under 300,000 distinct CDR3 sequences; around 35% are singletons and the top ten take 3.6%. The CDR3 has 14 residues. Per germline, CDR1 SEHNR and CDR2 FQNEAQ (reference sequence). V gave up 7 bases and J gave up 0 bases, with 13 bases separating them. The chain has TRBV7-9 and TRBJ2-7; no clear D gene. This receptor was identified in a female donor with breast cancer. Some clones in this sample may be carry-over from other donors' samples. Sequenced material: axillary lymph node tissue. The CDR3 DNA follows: TGTGCCAGCACTTTGGGTGGAGCCTCCTACGAGCAGTACTTC. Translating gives CASTLGGASYEQYF.